A single TCR beta chain is shown here with its context. Antigen: not known. TCRdb's table, derived via immunoSEQ multiplex PCR, lists solely in-frame clones and lacks some. The sample includes about 15,000 clones, roughly 88% of them seen just once. This sample is part of a study of CD4+ T cells in melanoma. Whole-study results and caveats: A reported correlation linked neoantigen-specific CD4+ T cells to CD8+, macrophage and B cell function.

The CDR3 sequence is 16 residues long. Germline assignment: CDR1 MRHNA and CDR2 SNTAGT. Germline trimming cut 4 bases from V and 0 bases from J; bases unmatched to any gene: 6. This sequence originates from a human donor with melanoma. Sequencing used cells from a culture (not recorded whether cultured in vitro). The chain is built from TRBV6-4 and TRBJ2-1; 7 bases match TRBD2. CDR3 loop: CASSARRGSSYNEQFF. As DNA, the CDR3 is TGTGCCAGCAGTGCGCGGCGGGGGAGCTCCTACAATGAGCAGTTCTTC.